The 12 T cell receptor beta chains in this list originate from one sample, sequenced in a study of shared clonotypes between healthy human individuals. The method was immunoSEQ multiplex PCR; TCRdb's version includes in-frame clones alone and lacks a portion of them. The data show 2 million to 3 million clones, 93% seen once. The specimen sequenced was naive CD4+ T cells from PBMCs. Subset here: CD45RA+ positively selected. Receptors were obtained from a man aged 18-30 years in good health. Some clones in this sample may be carry-over from other donors' samples.

The rearrangement links TRBV27 to TRBJ2-1; 7 bases fit TRBD2. The trim removed 8 bases at V and 6 bases at J, leaving 10 bases unmatched. CDR1 and CDR2 from the germline V gene are MNHEY and SMNVEV (reference sequence). The CDR3 is 14 residues long. CDR3: CASVVSGRPNEQFF. Here the CDR3 DNA reads TGTGCCAGCGTCGTATCCGGGAGGCCCAATGAGCAGTTCTTC.

This chain uses TRBV4-2 with TRBJ2-2; no definite D call. CDR1 and CDR2 (germline): LGHNA, YNFKEQ. The length of the CDR3 is 12 residues. Trimming stripped 4 bases from V and 4 bases from J, with 4 bases between. The CDR3 DNA reads TGTGCCAGCAGCCGTGGCACCGGGGAGCTGTTTTTT. Translated, it gives CASSRGTGELFF.

This clone has a single count. CDR3 loop: CASSEFRGTETQYF. CDR3 DNA: TGTGCCAGCAGTGAATTCAGGGGGACAGAGACCCAGTACTTC. V and J are TRBV2 and TRBJ2-5, with TRBD1 matching 7 bases. The CDR3 loop spans 14 amino acids. V lost 2 bases to trimming and J lost 4 bases; unmatched junction nucleotides: 4. Germline CDR1 is SNHLY and CDR2 is FYNNEI. Filled out from reference TRBV2 and TRBJ2-5, the complete variable domain reads EPEVTQTPSHQVTQMGQEVILRCVPISNHLYFYWYRQILGQKVEFLVSFYNNEISEKSEIFDDQFSVERPDGSNFTLKIRSTKLEDSAMYFCASSEFRGTETQYFGPGTRLLVL.

This chain connects TRBV19 to TRBJ1-1; D is uncertain. V lost 3 bases and J lost 0, with 8 bases in between. Germline V gives CDR1 LNHDA, CDR2 SQIVND (reference sequence). This CDR3 has 14 amino acids. DNA for the CDR3: TGTGCCAGTAGTATTACTTTACTGAACACTGAAGCTTTCTTT. Its protein is CASSITLLNTEAFF.

This clone was seen just once. The V gene is TRBV5-4, the J gene TRBJ1-1; 7 bases agree with TRBD1. Germline lookup yields CDR1 SGHNT and CDR2 YYREEE (reference sequence). The CDR3 extends over 16 amino acids. V gave up 0 bases and J gave up 5 bases; unmatched junction bases: 10. The CDR3 sequence is CASSLDPRQGETEAFF. DNA of the CDR3: TGTGCCAGCAGCTTGGACCCTCGACAGGGAGAGACTGAAGCTTTCTTT.

V usage is TRBV6-1 and J usage is TRBJ2-3; TRBD2 aligns across 7 bases. V lost 3 bases, J lost 6 bases, and 9 bases stayed unmatched. The V gene's germline CDR1 is MNHNS and CDR2 SASEGT. CDR3 size: 15 residues. CDR3 bases: TGTGCCAGCAGTGATTTAGGTGGGAGGGGCGATACGCAGTATTTT. Protein sequence: CASSDLGGRGDTQYF.

The V gene is TRBV19, the J gene TRBJ1-5; 7 bases align to TRBD1. J was trimmed by 9 bases and V by 4 bases; bases with no gene match: 12. The CDR3 spans 15 residues. CDR1 is LNHDA, CDR2 SQIVND, per germline (reference sequence). In DNA form, the CDR3 reads TGTGCCAGTAGTACGTCGCAAAGACAGGGTCCGCCCCAGCATTTT. This encodes CASSTSQRQGPPQHF.

A remark on this clone: In the same sample, other DNA sequences code for this CDR3. The chain employs TRBV5-4 and TRBJ2-7, with a weak D call TRBD1 (6 bases). CDR3 length: 14 amino acids. Germline V gene data show CDR1 as SGHNT and CDR2 as YYREEE (reference sequence). The V gene lost 3 bases and the J gene lost 0 bases, with 10 bases spanning the gap. The CDR3: CASSSTGSSYEQYF. The CDR3 coding sequence is TGTGCCAGCAGCTCCACAGGGAGCTCCTACGAGCAGTACTTC.

This clone was picked up a small number of times. The rearrangement links TRBV27 to TRBJ1-2; the match to TRBD1 covers 9 bases. V lost 7 bases to trimming and J lost 4 bases; unmatched junction nucleotides: 10. CDR1 and CDR2 (germline): MNHEY, SMNVEV (reference sequence). The CDR3 extends over 15 amino acids. The CDR3 here is CASKWTGVGGYGYTF. The CDR3 DNA is TGTGCCAGCAAATGGACAGGGGTTGGGGGCTATGGCTACACCTTC.

As to this clone: Other DNA sequences of this sample code for an identical CDR3. This chain links TRBV11-2 with TRBJ2-5; D gene uncertain. Germline CDR1 is SGHAT and CDR2 is FQNNGV. The ends were cut back, 1 base at V and 2 bases at J, with 5 bases in the middle. This CDR3 is built from 13 residues. The CDR3 region is CASSLGVQETQYF. As DNA, the CDR3 is TGTGCCAGCAGCTTAGGGGTTCAAGAGACCCAGTACTTC.

The rearrangement joins TRBV28 to TRBJ2-3, with a tentative D call TRBD2 (6 bases). This CDR3 has 16 amino acids. Trimming took 4 bases from V and 1 from J, leaving 15 bases between them. Germline V lookup: CDR1 MDHEN, CDR2 SYDVKM. The CDR3 region has the DNA TGTGCCAGCAGTTCTAACTCAGCGGGCCGCACAGATACGCAGTATTTT. This gives the protein CASSSNSAGRTDTQYF.

The chain is built from TRBV19 and TRBJ2-5; D tentatively fits TRBD1 or TRBD2 (6 bases each). Trimming stripped 2 bases from V and 7 bases from J, with 20 bases between. The CDR3 spans 16 residues. Germline V gene sequence: CDR1 LNHDA, CDR2 SQIVND (reference sequence). In DNA form, the CDR3 reads TGTGCCAGTAGTATAACCTGGGGGCAGCGGAGGGGGACCCAGTACTTC. Its protein product is CASSITWGQRRGTQYF.